These T cell receptor beta chains were read from a single sample in a study of blood T cell repertoires in COVID-19. Data came from immunoSEQ multiplex PCR; TCRdb stores just in-frame clones and leaves some out. The sample lists roughly 170,000 clones, approximately 80% occurring once. The sequenced sample consisted of peripheral blood. The receptors originated from a human donor in a cohort sampled during active COVID-19. Both conserved end residues are part of each CDR3. Fields, in order: V gene, clone size, D gene, CDR3 length, J gene, CDR3 DNA, CDR3 protein. A D gene is named only where the DNA matches it firmly. Not all rows give a size; the values are once, few, many and, for expanded clones, a class.

TRBV6-5	-	TRBD1	15	TRBJ1-5	TGTGCCAGCAGTTTATCCGGGACAGGGCTTCAGCCCCAGCATTTT	CASSLSGTGLQPQHF
TRBV6-5	-	TRBD1	16	TRBJ2-2	TGTGCCAGCAGTTCCGACCGACAGGGGCCAACCGGGGAGCTGTTTTTT	CASSSDRQGPTGELFF
TRBV7-8	once	TRBD2	15	TRBJ2-1	TGTGCCAGCAGCAAACTAGCGGGGGCCATCAATGAGCAGTTCTTC	CASSKLAGAINEQFF
TRBV7-6	-	-	17	TRBJ2-6	TGTGCCAGCAGCTTAGCGGAGCCTTCCTCTGGGGCCAACGTCCTGACTTTC	CASSLAEPSSGANVLTF
TRBV11-2	-	-	13	TRBJ2-7	TGTGCCAGCACCTCTTCGGAGGGGTACGAGCAGTACTTC	CASTSSEGYEQYF
TRBV5-1	-	TRBD1	17	TRBJ1-1	TGCGCCAGCAGCTCTGGACAGGTTAGCGTTTACGACACTGAAGCTTTCTTT	CASSSGQVSVYDTEAFF
TRBV28	-	-	13	TRBJ2-1	TGTGCCAGCAGCTCTCTGGTTGTGGGGCTGCAGTTCTTC	CASSSLVVGLQFF
TRBV7-9	-	-	15	TRBJ2-7	TGTGCCAGCAGCATCCTCGGACGGGAATTCTACGAGCAGTACTTC	CASSILGREFYEQYF
TRBV12-5	-	-	14	TRBJ1-5	TGTGCTAGTGGCCCCGCGGGGGCTAATCAGCCCCAGCATTTT	CASGPAGANQPQHF
TRBV5-1	-	-	15	TRBJ2-1	TGCGCCAGCAGCTTGGTGGTAGCGGAAAACAATGAGCAGTTCTTC	CASSLVVAENNEQFF
TRBV6-5	-	-	16	TRBJ2-1	TGTGCCAGCAGTTTCAAAAAAGGGGTCTCCTACAATGAGCAGTTCTTC	CASSFKKGVSYNEQFF
TRBV6-5	-	TRBD2	13	TRBJ2-7	TGTGCCAGCAGGGGAGGGCTCTCCTACGAGCAGTACTTC	CASRGGLSYEQYF
TRBV30	few	-	13	TRBJ2-5	TGTGCCTGGAGTGTACGAGTCTCAGAGACCCAGTACTTC	CAWSVRVSETQYF
TRBV6-6	-	-	15	TRBJ2-2	TGTGCCAGCAGTTACCCCCTAGGTTTGGACGGGGAGCTGTTTTTT	CASSYPLGLDGELFF
TRBV5-6	-	TRBD1	17	TRBJ2-2	TGTGCCAGCAGCTATTCATTGGGACAGCTGGGGGCCGGGGAGCTGTTTTTT	CASSYSLGQLGAGELFF
TRBV6-6	once	TRBD1	16	TRBJ1-2	TGTGCCAGCAGTCCGGACAGGGGATCGGTAGCGTATGGCTACACCTTC	CASSPDRGSVAYGYTF
TRBV7-8	once	TRBD2	18	TRBJ2-3	TGTGCCAGTCACAGCAGAATAGCGGGGGGGCCTATGGCAGATACGCAGTATTTT	CASHSRIAGGPMADTQYF
TRBV3-1/TRBV3-2	-	-	14	TRBJ2-5	TGTGCCAGCAGCCAAGATTTAGCGATCGAGACCCAGTACTTC	CASSQDLAIETQYF
TRBV19	-	TRBD1	15	TRBJ1-3	TGTGCCAGTAGGATGACAGGGGTCTCTGGAAACACCATATATTTT	CASRMTGVSGNTIYF
TRBV11-1	once	-	16	TRBJ2-3	TGTGCCAGCAGCTATATACAGGGGGGGAGGAGGGATACGCAGTATTTT	CASSYIQGGRRDTQYF
TRBV19	-	TRBD1	14	TRBJ1-2	TGTGCCAGTAGTCCCTCGGACAGGTACTATGGCTACACCTTC	CASSPSDRYYGYTF
TRBV5-8	-	TRBD1	17	TRBJ2-1	TGTGCCAGCAGCTTGGTGGACAGGGCATTTTCCTACAATGAGCAGTTCTTC	CASSLVDRAFSYNEQFF
TRBV13	-	TRBD2	18	TRBJ2-5	TGTGCCAGCAGCTTAGGGCAAGGAGGGGACTACCCGCAAGAGACCCAGTACTTC	CASSLGQGGDYPQETQYF
TRBV2	-	TRBD1	16	TRBJ1-1	TGTGCCAGCAGTCTTCGGACAGGGTGGATGAACACTGAAGCTTTCTTT	CASSLRTGWMNTEAFF
TRBV19	-	TRBD1	16	TRBJ2-5	TGTGCCAGTAGTATGGGACAGGAAGGCCTTGGAGAGACCCAGTACTTC	CASSMGQEGLGETQYF
TRBV5-1	-	-	15	TRBJ2-7	TGCGCCAGCAGCTCCCTACAGGGAACCTCCTACGAGCAGTACTTC	CASSSLQGTSYEQYF
TRBV6-5	-	TRBD2	15	TRBJ2-3	TGTGCCAGCAGAATTACTAGCGGGGGCGAAGATACGCAGTATTTT	CASRITSGGEDTQYF
TRBV2	once	-	11	TRBJ2-2	TGTGCCAGCGAGGGGGAGGGGGAGCTGTTTTTT	CASEGEGELFF
TRBV5-5	-	TRBD1	15	TRBJ2-7	TGTGCCAGCAGCTTACAGGGGATTGGAGGCGACGAGCAGTACTTC	CASSLQGIGGDEQYF
TRBV5-6	-	-	15	TRBJ2-2	TGTGCCAGCAGCCCCACCACAGTTAGGACCGGGGAGCTGTTTTTT	CASSPTTVRTGELFF
TRBV6-5	few	-	14	TRBJ1-2	TGTGCCAGCAGAATCACTACAGGGTCTCATGGCTACACCTTC	CASRITTGSHGYTF
TRBV10-3	-	-	13	TRBJ2-1	TGTGCCATCACAACAGGTCAAGAGGATGAGCAGTTCTTC	CAITTGQEDEQFF
TRBV7-9	few	TRBD1	14	TRBJ1-2	TGTGCCAGCAGCTTATTTCAGGGGGCATATGGCTACACCTTC	CASSLFQGAYGYTF
TRBV5-6	-	-	15	TRBJ2-1	TGTGCCAGCAGCTTATTCCGGGGAGCCTACAATGAGCAGTTCTTC	CASSLFRGAYNEQFF
TRBV30	-	TRBD1	17	TRBJ1-5	TGTGCCTGGGGCTCTAGGACAGGGGGTGGGAGCAATCAGCCCCAGCATTTT	CAWGSRTGGGSNQPQHF
TRBV18	-	TRBD2	13	TRBJ2-7	TGTGCCAGCTCACCGGGAGCGGGGGAGGGGCAGTACTTC	CASSPGAGEGQYF
TRBV19	-	TRBD1	15	TRBJ1-5	TGTGCCAGTAGTGTGGGACAGGAGAGCAATCAGCCCCAGCATTTT	CASSVGQESNQPQHF
TRBV5-1	-	TRBD1	15	TRBJ1-1	TGCGCCAGCAGAACGAACAGGGGCGTGAACACTGAAGCTTTCTTT	CASRTNRGVNTEAFF
TRBV5-4	-	TRBD2	14	TRBJ2-1	TGTGCCAGCAGCCCCCCGACTAGCGGGGGGCCGCGATTCTTC	CASSPPTSGGPRFF
TRBV28	few	TRBD1	14	TRBJ1-6	TGTGCCAGCAGTCTTGGGACAGGGCGATCACCCCTCCACTTT	CASSLGTGRSPLHF
TRBV30	-	-	16	TRBJ2-1	TGTGCCTGGAGTAGGGGGGGACTAAGCTCCTACAATGAGCAGTTCTTC	CAWSRGGLSSYNEQFF
TRBV9	-	-	13	TRBJ1-6	TGTGCCAGCAACGGGGGGGGTAATTCACCCCTCCACTTT	CASNGGGNSPLHF
TRBV5-5	-	-	15	TRBJ2-7	TGTGCCAGCAGCTTGGGGCTGGCAGTCTCCTACGAGCAGTACTTC	CASSLGLAVSYEQYF
TRBV24-1	-	-	12	TRBJ2-3	TGTGCCACCAGTGACCCCCCGGGTACGCAGTATTTT	CATSDPPGTQYF
TRBV10-3	-	TRBD2	15	TRBJ2-3	TGTGCCATCAGTGAGCCTAGCGGGAGCACAGATACGCAGTATTTT	CAISEPSGSTDTQYF
TRBV18	-	-	14	TRBJ2-2	TGTGCCAGCTCACCTTTACAGGGAGTCGGGGAGCTGTTTTTT	CASSPLQGVGELFF
TRBV5-1	few	-	14	TRBJ2-7	TGCGCCAGCAGCTTGCTAGCTCAACCGTCCGAGCAGTACTTC	CASSLLAQPSEQYF
TRBV27	-	-	15	TRBJ1-4	TGTGCCAGCAGCCCCACGGGTGCAACTAATGAAAAACTGTTTTTT	CASSPTGATNEKLFF
TRBV5-1	-	-	14	TRBJ2-7	TGCGCCAGCAGCACCGGGCCAGGGAACTACGAGCAGTACTTC	CASSTGPGNYEQYF
TRBV12-3/TRBV12-4	-	-	12	TRBJ2-1	TGTGCCAGCAGCTCCGGGACAACTGAGCAGTTCTTC	CASSSGTTEQFF
TRBV7-6	-	-	13	TRBJ2-2	TGTGCCAGCAGCTTCGCAGGCCCCGGGGAGCTGTTTTTT	CASSFAGPGELFF
TRBV19	few	-	14	TRBJ1-1	TGTGCCAGTAGTATAGGCCAGTTGAACACTGAAGCTTTCTTT	CASSIGQLNTEAFF
TRBV12-3/TRBV12-4	-	-	13	TRBJ2-5	TGTGCCAGCAGTTTATCCGGGCAAGAGACCCAGTACTTC	CASSLSGQETQYF
TRBV12-3/TRBV12-4	-	-	12	TRBJ1-3	TGTGCCAGCAACTTAAGAGGAAACACCATATATTTT	CASNLRGNTIYF
TRBV9	-	TRBD1	15	TRBJ2-7	TGTGCCAGCAGCGTAACCGGGACAGGGACCTACGAGCAGTACTTC	CASSVTGTGTYEQYF
TRBV2	-	-	14	TRBJ2-6	TGTGCCAGGGAGGAGGGGACCGGGGCCAACGTCCTGACTTTC	CAREEGTGANVLTF
TRBV7-9	-	-	14	TRBJ1-1	TGTGCCAGCAGCCGAGACACGGCGAACACTGAAGCTTTCTTT	CASSRDTANTEAFF